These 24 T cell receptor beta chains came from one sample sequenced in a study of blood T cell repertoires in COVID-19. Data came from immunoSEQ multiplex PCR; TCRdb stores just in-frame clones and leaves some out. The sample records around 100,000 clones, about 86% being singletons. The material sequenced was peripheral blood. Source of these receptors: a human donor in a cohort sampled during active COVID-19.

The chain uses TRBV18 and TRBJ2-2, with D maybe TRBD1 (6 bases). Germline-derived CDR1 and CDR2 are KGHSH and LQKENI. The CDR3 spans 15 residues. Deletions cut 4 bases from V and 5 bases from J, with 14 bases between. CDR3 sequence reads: CASSLVTGGTGELFF. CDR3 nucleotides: TGTGCCAGCTCACTCGTGACAGGTGGGACCGGGGAGCTGTTTTTT. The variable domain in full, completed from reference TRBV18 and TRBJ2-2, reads NAGVMQNPRHLVRRRGQEARLRCSPMKGHSHVYWYRQLPEEGLKFMVYLQKENIIDESGMPKERFSAEFPKEGPSILRIQQVVRGDSAAYFCASSLVTGGTGELFFGEGSRLTVL.

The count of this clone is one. CDR3 region: CASSYGGASSNQPQHF. The CDR3 DNA reads TGTGCCAGCAGTTACGGGGGGGCTTCGAGCAATCAGCCCCAGCATTTT. The chain is built from TRBV6-2 or TRBV6-3 and TRBJ1-5, with D perhaps TRBD1 (6 bases). The V and J ends lost 2 bases and 1 base respectively, with 12 bases between them. This CDR3 contains 16 residues. Germline V lookup: CDR1 MNHEY, CDR2 SVGEGT.

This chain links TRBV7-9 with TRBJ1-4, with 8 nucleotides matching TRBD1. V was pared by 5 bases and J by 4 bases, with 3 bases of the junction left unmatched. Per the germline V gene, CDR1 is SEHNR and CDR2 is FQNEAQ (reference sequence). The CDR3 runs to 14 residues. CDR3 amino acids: CASSDRGGNEKLFF. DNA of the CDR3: TGTGCCAGCAGCGACAGGGGTGGTAATGAAAAACTGTTTTTT.

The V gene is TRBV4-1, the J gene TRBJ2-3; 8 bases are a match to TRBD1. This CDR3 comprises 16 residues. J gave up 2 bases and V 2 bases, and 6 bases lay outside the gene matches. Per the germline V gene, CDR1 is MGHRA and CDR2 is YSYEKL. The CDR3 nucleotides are TGCGCCAGCAGCCAATTTGGCCAGGGGGCCACAGATACGCAGTATTTT. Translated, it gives CASSQFGQGATDTQYF.

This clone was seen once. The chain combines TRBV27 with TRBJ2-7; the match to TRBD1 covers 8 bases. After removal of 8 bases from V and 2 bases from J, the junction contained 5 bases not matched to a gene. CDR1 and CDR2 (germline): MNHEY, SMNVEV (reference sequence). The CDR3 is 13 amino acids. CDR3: CASGSGGAYEQYF. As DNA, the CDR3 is TGTGCCAGCGGGTCAGGGGGCGCCTACGAGCAGTACTTC.

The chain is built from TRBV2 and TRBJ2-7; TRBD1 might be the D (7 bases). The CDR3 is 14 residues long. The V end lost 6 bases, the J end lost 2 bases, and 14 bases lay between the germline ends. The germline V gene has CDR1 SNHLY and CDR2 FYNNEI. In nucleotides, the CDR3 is TGTGCCAGCAGCGACGCGGGACAGACCTACGAGCAGTACTTC. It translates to CASSDAGQTYEQYF.

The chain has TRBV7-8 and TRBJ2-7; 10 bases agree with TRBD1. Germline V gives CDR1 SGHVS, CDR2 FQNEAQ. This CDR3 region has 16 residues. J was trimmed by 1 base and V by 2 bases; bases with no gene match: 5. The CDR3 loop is CASSLHRDRGSYEQYF. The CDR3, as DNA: TGTGCCAGCAGCTTACACCGGGACAGGGGTTCCTACGAGCAGTACTTC.

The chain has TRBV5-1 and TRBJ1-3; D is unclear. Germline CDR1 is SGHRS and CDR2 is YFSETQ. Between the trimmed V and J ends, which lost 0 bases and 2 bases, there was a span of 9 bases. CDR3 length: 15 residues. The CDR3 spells CASSLAPTTGNTIYF. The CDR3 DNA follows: TGCGCCAGCAGCTTGGCCCCAACAACTGGAAACACCATATATTTT.

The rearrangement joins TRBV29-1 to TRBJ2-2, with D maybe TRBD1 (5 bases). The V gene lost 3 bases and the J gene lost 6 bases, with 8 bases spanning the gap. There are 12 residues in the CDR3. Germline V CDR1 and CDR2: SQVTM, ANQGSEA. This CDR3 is CSVEGLAGELFF. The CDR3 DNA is TGCAGCGTTGAGGGGCTAGCCGGGGAGCTGTTTTTT.

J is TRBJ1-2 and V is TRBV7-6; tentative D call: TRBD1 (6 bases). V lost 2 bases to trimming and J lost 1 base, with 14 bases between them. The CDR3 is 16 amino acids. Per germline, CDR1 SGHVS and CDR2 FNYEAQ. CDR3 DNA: TGTGCCAGCAGCTTATTCGAGGACAGTGGTAACTATGGCTACACCTTC. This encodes CASSLFEDSGNYGYTF.

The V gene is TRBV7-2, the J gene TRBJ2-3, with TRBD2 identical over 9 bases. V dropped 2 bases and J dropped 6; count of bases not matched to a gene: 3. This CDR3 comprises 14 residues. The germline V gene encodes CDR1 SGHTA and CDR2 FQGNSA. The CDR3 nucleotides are TGTGCCAGCAGCTTAAATAGCGGGGGTGATACGCAGTATTTT. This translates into CASSLNSGGDTQYF.

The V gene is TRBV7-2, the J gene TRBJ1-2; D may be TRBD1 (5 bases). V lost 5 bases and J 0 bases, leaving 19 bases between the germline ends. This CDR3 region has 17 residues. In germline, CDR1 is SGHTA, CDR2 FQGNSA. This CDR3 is CASSPASSGVANYGYTF. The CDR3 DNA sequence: TGTGCCAGCAGCCCGGCCAGCTCGGGGGTAGCTAACTATGGCTACACCTTC.

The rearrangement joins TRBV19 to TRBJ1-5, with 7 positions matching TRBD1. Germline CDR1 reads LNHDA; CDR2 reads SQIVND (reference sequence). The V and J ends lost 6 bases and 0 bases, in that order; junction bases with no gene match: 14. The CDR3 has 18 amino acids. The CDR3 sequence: CASRETGQTLYSNQPQHF. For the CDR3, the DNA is TGTGCCAGTAGGGAAACGGGACAGACCCTATATAGCAATCAGCCCCAGCATTTT.

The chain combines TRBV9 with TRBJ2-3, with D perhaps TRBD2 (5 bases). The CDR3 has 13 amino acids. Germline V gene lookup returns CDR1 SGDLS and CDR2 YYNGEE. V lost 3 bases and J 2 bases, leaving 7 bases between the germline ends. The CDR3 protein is CASSAEATDTQYF. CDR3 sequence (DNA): TGTGCCAGCAGCGCGGAGGCCACAGATACGCAGTATTTT.

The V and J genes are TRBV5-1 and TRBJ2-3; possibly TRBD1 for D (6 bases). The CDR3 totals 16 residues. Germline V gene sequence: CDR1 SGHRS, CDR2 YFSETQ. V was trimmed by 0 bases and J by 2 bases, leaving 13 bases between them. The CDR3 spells CASSLDPVGATDTQYF. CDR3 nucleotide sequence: TGCGCCAGCAGCTTGGACCCTGTGGGGGCCACAGATACGCAGTATTTT.

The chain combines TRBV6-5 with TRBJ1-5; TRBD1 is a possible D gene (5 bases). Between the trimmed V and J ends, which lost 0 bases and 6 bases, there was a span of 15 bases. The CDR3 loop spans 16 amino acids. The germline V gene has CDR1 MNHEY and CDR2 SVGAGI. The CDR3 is CASSYSRPGNSQPQHF. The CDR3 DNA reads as TGTGCCAGCAGTTACTCTAGGCCAGGGAACAGTCAGCCCCAGCATTTT.

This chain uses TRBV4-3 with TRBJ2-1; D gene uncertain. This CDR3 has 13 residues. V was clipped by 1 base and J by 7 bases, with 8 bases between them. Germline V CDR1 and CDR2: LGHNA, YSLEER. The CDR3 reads CASSQGPRNEQFF. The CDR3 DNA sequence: TGCGCCAGCAGCCAAGGACCTAGAAATGAGCAGTTCTTC.

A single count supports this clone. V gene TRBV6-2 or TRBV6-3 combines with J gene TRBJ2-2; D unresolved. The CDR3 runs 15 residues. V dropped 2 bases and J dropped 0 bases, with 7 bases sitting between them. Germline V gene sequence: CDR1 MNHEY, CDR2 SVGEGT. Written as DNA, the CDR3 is TGTGCCAGCAGTTACCCACATGCGAACACCGGGGAGCTGTTTTTT. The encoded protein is CASSYPHANTGELFF.

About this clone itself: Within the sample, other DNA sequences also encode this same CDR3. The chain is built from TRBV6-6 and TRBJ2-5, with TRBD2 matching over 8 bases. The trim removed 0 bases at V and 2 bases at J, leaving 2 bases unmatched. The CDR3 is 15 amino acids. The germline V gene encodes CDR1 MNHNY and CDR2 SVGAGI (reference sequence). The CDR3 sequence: CASSYSGGGQETQYF. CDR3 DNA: TGTGCCAGCAGTTACTCGGGCGGGGGGCAAGAGACCCAGTACTTC.

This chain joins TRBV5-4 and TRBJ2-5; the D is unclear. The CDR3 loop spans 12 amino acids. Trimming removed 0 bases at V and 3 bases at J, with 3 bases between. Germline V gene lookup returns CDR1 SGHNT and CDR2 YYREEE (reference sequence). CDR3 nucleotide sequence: TGTGCCAGCAGCTTGGGAGAAGAGACCCAGTACTTC. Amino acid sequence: CASSLGEETQYF.

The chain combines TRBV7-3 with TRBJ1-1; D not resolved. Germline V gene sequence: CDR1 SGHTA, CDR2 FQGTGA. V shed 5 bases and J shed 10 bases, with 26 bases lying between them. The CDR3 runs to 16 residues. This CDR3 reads CASSTPGERVREGAFF. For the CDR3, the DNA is TGTGCCAGCAGCACCCCCGGGGAAAGAGTCCGTGAAGGAGCTTTCTTT.

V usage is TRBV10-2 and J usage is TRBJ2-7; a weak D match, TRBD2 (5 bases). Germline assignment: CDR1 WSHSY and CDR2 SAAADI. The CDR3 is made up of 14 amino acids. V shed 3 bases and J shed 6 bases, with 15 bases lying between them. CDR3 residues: CASSESLYGGEQYF. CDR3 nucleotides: TGCGCCAGCAGTGAAAGTCTCTATGGAGGCGAGCAGTACTTC.

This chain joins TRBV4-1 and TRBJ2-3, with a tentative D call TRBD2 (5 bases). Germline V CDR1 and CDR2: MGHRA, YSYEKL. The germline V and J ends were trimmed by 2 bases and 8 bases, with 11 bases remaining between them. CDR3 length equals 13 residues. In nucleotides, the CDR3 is TGCGCCAGCAGCCAATGGACTTCGGGTACGCAGTATTTT. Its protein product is CASSQWTSGTQYF.

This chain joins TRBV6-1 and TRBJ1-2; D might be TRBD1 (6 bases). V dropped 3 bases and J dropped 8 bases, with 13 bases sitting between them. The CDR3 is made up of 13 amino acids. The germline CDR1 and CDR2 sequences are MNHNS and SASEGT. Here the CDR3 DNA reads TGTGCCAGCAGTGACAATACAGGGAAAGGCTACACCTTC. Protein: CASSDNTGKGYTF.